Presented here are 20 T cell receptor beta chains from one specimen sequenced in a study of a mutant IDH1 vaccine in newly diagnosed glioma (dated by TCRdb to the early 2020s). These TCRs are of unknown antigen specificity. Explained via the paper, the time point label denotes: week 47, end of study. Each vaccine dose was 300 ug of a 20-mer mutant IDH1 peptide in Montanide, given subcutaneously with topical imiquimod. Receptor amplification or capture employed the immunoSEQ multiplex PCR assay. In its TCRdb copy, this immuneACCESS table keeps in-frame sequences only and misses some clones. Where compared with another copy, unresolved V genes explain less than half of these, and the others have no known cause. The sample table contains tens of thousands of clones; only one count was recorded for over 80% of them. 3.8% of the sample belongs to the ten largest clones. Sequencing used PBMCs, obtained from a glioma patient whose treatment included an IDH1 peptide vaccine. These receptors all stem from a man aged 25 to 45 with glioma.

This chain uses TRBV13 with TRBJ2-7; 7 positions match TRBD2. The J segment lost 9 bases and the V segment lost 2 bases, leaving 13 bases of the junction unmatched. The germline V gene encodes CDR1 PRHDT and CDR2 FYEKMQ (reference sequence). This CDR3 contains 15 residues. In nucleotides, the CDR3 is TGTGCCAGCAGCTTATACGGGGGGACCTATCAGGTGCAGTACTTC. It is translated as CASSLYGGTYQVQYF. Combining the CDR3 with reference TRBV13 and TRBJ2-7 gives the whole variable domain AAGVIQSPRHLIKEKRETATLKCYPIPRHDTVYWYQQGPGQDPQFLISFYEKMQSDKGSIPDRFSAQQFSDYHSELNMSSLELGDSALYFCASSLYGGTYQVQYFGPGTRLTVT.

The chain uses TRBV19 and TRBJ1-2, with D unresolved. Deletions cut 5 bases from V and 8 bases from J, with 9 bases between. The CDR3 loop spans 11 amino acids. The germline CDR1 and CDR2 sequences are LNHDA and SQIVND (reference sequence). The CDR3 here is CASSSGSGYTF. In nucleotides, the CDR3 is TGTGCCAGTAGTTCCGGATCGGGCTACACCTTC.

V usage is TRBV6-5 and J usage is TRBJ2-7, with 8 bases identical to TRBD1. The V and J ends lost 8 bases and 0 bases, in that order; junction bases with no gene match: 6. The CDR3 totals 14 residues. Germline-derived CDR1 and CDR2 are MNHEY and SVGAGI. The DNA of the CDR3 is TGTGCCAGCCGAGGGACAGGATCCTCCTACGAGCAGTACTTC. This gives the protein CASRGTGSSYEQYF.

CDR3 nucleotide sequence: TGTGCCAGCAGTTCCCCGAGGACAGATCAGCCCCAGCATTTT. Its translation: CASSSPRTDQPQHF. This chain uses TRBV6-5 with TRBJ1-5; D is possibly TRBD1 (6 bases). CDR1 and CDR2 from the germline V gene are MNHEY and SVGAGI. Trimming shortened V by 4 bases and J by 5 bases, and 12 bases separated the two germline ends. There are 14 residues in the CDR3.

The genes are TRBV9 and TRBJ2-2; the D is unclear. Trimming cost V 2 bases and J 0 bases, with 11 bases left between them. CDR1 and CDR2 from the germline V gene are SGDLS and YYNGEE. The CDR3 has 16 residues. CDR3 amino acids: CASSVVSGTNTGELFF. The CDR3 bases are TGTGCCAGCAGCGTGGTGAGTGGCACGAACACCGGGGAGCTGTTTTTT.

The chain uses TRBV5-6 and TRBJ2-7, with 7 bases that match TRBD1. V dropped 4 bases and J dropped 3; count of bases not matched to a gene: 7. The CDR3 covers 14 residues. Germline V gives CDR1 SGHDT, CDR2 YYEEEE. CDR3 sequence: CASSTRQGHYEQYF. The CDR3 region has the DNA TGTGCCAGCAGCACCCGACAGGGTCACTACGAGCAGTACTTC.

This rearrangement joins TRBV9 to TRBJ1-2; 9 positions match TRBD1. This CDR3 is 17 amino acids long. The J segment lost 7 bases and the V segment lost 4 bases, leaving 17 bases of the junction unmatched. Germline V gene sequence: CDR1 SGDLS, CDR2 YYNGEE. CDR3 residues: CASSTPRPDRGKFGYTF. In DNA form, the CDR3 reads TGTGCCAGCAGCACACCGAGACCCGACAGGGGGAAGTTTGGCTACACCTTC.

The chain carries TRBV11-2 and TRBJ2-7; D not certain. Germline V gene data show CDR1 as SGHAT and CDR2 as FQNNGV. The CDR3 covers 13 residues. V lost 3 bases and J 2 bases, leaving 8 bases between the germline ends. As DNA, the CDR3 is TGTGCCAGCAGCTTGGAGAGTCCCTACGAGCAGTACTTC. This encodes CASSLESPYEQYF.

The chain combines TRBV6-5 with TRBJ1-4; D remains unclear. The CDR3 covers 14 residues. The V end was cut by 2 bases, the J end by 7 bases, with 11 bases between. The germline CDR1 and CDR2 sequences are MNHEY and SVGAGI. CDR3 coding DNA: TGTGCCAGCAGTTACGACGAGTTGGGTGAAAAACTGTTTTTT. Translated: CASSYDELGEKLFF.

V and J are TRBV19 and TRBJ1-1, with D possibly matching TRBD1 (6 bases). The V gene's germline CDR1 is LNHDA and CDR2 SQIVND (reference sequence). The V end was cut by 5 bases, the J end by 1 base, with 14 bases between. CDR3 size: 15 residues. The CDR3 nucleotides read TGTGCCAGTAGTCCCCGACAGGAGGGGAACACTGAAGCTTTCTTT. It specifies CASSPRQEGNTEAFF.

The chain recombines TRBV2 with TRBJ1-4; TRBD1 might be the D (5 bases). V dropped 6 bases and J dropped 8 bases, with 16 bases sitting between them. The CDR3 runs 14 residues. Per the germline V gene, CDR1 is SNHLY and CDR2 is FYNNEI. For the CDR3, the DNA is TGTGCCAGCAGCTTCTGGGGGGAGGGAGAAAAACTGTTTTTT. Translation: CASSFWGEGEKLFF.

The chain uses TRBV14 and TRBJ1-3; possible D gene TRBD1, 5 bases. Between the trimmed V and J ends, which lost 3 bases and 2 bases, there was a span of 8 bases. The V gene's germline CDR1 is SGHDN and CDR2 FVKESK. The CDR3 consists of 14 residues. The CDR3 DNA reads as TGTGCCAGCAGCCAGGGGCACGCTGGAAACACCATATATTTT. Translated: CASSQGHAGNTIYF.

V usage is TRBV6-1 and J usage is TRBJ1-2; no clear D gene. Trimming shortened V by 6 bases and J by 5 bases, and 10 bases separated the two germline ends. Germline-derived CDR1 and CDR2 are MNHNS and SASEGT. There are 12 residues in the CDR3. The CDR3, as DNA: TGTGCCAGCAGCCGAGTTACGTATGGCTACACCTTC. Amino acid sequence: CASSRVTYGYTF.

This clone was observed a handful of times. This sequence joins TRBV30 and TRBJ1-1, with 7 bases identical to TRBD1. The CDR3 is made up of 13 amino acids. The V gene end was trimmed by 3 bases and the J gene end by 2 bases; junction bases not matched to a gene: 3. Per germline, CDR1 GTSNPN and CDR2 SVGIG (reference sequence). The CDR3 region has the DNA TGTGCCTGGAGATGGGACAGCAACACTGAAGCTTTCTTT. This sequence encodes CAWRWDSNTEAFF.

The CDR3 region is CASRAPGQPYEQYF. The CDR3 region has the DNA TGTGCCAGCAGGGCTCCGGGACAGCCTTACGAGCAGTACTTC. This chain joins TRBV11-2 and TRBJ2-7, with 7 nucleotides matching TRBD1. V dropped 6 bases and J dropped 4; count of bases not matched to a gene: 9. The CDR3 runs 14 residues. Germline lookup yields CDR1 SGHAT and CDR2 FQNNGV.

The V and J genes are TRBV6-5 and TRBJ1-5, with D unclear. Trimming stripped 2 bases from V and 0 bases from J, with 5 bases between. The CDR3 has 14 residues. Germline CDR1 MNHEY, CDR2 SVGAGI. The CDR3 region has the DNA TGTGCCAGCAGTTACGGGAATAGCAATCAGCCCCAGCATTTT. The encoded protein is CASSYGNSNQPQHF.

The CDR3 region has the DNA TGTGCCAGCAGTTTTGTTAGCGTTGGGGACGAGCAGTACTTC. It is translated as CASSFVSVGDEQYF. The chain has TRBV28 and TRBJ2-7, with TRBD2 as a possible D gene (5 bases). Trimming shortened V by 3 bases and J by 5 bases, and 14 bases separated the two germline ends. The CDR3 is 14 residues long. Germline-derived CDR1 and CDR2 are MDHEN and SYDVKM.

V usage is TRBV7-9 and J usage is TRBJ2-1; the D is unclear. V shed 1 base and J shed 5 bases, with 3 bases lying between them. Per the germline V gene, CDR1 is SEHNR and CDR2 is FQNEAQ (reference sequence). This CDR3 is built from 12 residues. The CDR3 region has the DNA TGTGCCAGCAGCTTAGTCCACAATGAGCAGTTCTTC. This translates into CASSLVHNEQFF.

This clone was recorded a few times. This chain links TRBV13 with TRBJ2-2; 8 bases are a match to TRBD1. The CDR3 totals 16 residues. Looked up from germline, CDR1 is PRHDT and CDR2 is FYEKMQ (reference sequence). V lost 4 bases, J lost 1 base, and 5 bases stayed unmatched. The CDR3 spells CASSYRQGRNTGELFF. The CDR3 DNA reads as TGTGCCAGCAGCTACAGACAGGGGAGGAACACCGGGGAGCTGTTTTTT.

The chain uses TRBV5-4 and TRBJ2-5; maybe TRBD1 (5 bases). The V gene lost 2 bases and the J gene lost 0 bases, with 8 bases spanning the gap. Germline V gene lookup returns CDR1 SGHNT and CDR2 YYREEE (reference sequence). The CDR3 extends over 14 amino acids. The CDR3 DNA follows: TGTGCCAGCAGCTTACAGGTGTACCAAGAGACCCAGTACTTC. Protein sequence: CASSLQVYQETQYF.